A single sample gave rise to the 9 T cell receptor beta chains below, sequenced in a study of blood T cell repertoires in COVID-19. The assay was immunoSEQ multiplex PCR, and TCRdb's table has in-frame clones only and misses some. The sample comprises approximately 500,000 clones, roughly nine tenths of which are singletons, and about 8.2% rests with the top ten. Specimen: peripheral blood. Receptor source: a woman aged 50 to 60 with COVID-19, enrolled during active disease.

In nucleotides, the CDR3 is TGTGCCAGCACCCGGGACAGCTCCTACGAGCAGTACTTC. This codes for CASTRDSSYEQYF. The chain is built from TRBV6-5 and TRBJ2-7; TRBD1 matches 7 bases. The CDR3 is made up of 13 amino acids. Trimming removed 7 bases from V and 0 bases from J; junction bases left unmatched: 3. CDR1 MNHEY and CDR2 SVGAGI come from the germline V gene.

This chain links TRBV10-3 with TRBJ2-7; 10 bases match TRBD2. There are 14 residues in the CDR3. J gave up 4 bases and V 2 bases, and 2 bases lay outside the gene matches. Germline V lookup: CDR1 ENHRY, CDR2 SYGVKD. CDR3 DNA: TGTGCCATCAGTGAGCAACTAGCGGGATACGAGCAGTACTTC. The encoded protein is CAISEQLAGYEQYF.

The chain links TRBV7-3 to TRBJ1-1; D is ambiguous. Trimming took 4 bases from V and 0 from J, leaving 6 bases between them. Germline CDR1 is SGHTA and CDR2 is FQGTGA. CDR3 length equals 13 residues. In nucleotides, the CDR3 is TGTGCCAGCAGCTCCAGTTTGAACACTGAAGCTTTCTTT. The encoded protein is CASSSSLNTEAFF.

This chain links TRBV19 with TRBJ1-1, with D unclear. This CDR3 contains 15 residues. V was cut by 0 bases and J by 3 bases, with 11 bases left in between. Germline V gene lookup returns CDR1 LNHDA and CDR2 SQIVND (reference sequence). The CDR3 region is CASSIDPWRYTEAFF. In DNA form, the CDR3 reads TGTGCCAGTAGTATAGATCCGTGGAGGTACACTGAAGCTTTCTTT.

A remark on this clone: In the same sample, other DNA sequences code for this CDR3. The rearrangement joins TRBV5-4 to TRBJ2-1, with 8 bases that match TRBD2. CDR3 size: 12 residues. With V trimmed by 3 bases and J by 8 bases, 1 base remained unmatched. The germline gives CDR1 SGHNT, CDR2 YYREEE (reference sequence). CDR3 nucleotides: TGTGCCAGCAGCTCGCGGGGGGATGAGCAGTTCTTC. This sequence encodes CASSSRGDEQFF.

The genes are TRBV10-2 and TRBJ2-1, with 7 bases identical to TRBD1. The germline V gene has CDR1 WSHSY and CDR2 SAAADI. The CDR3 has 16 residues. With V trimmed by 10 bases and J by 0 bases, 12 bases remained unmatched. This CDR3 is CATTGQKTSSYNEQFF. CDR3 nucleotides: TGCGCCACTACGGGACAGAAAACTAGCTCCTACAATGAGCAGTTCTTC.

The genes are TRBV5-6 and TRBJ1-5; D perhaps matches TRBD1 (5 bases). Germline V gene sequence: CDR1 SGHDT, CDR2 YYEEEE. The V end was cut by 2 bases, the J end by 7 bases, with 13 bases between. The CDR3 extends over 14 amino acids. The CDR3 region has the DNA TGTGCCAGCAGCTTTGGCCAGGGCGAGCAGCCCCAGCATTTT. Amino acid sequence: CASSFGQGEQPQHF.

V usage is TRBV27 and J usage is TRBJ1-2; 11 nucleotides agree with TRBD1. The CDR3 totals 14 residues. The germline CDR1 and CDR2 sequences are MNHEY and SMNVEV (reference sequence). The V gene end was trimmed by 3 bases and the J gene end by 7 bases; junction bases not matched to a gene: 4. The CDR3 here is CASSFGQGAGGYTF. The CDR3 DNA is TGTGCCAGCAGTTTCGGACAGGGGGCGGGTGGCTACACCTTC.

Of note for this clone: Other DNA sequences from this sample encode an identical CDR3 as well. The chain links TRBV5-1 to TRBJ2-7; TRBD1 agrees at 8 bases. Germline V CDR1 and CDR2: SGHRS, YFSETQ. After removal of 4 bases from V and 5 bases from J, the junction contained 8 bases not matched to a gene. The CDR3 length is 14 residues. The CDR3 sequence: CASSLGQGVDEQYF. In DNA form, the CDR3 reads TGCGCCAGCAGCCTAGGACAGGGTGTCGACGAGCAGTACTTC.